These 8 T cell receptor beta chains were sequenced from one sample in a study of blood T cell repertoires in COVID-19. Sequenced by immunoSEQ multiplex PCR; TCRdb stores in-frame clones only, minus some. This sample has fewer than 350,000 clones, with about 93% found just once. Specimen: peripheral blood. The receptors derive from a woman in her 30s with COVID-19, enrolled during active disease.

In its sample, this clone was seen a few times. The CDR3 is CASSSGDRGQPQHF. The DNA for the CDR3 is TGTGCCAGTAGTTCCGGAGACCGGGGTCAGCCCCAGCATTTT. The V and J genes are TRBV19 and TRBJ1-5; unclear D gene. Trimming took off 5 bases at V and 6 bases at J, with 14 bases between the two ends. The length of the CDR3 is 14 residues. Germline V gives CDR1 LNHDA, CDR2 SQIVND (reference sequence).

V is TRBV18 and J is TRBJ2-7; 7 bases map to TRBD2. The length of the CDR3 is 17 residues. V was clipped by 1 base and J by 4 bases; unmatched bases: 13. The germline CDR1 and CDR2 sequences are KGHSH and LQKENI. The CDR3 DNA sequence: TGTGCCAGCTCACCACGCTCGAGGACGGCGGGAGCTTACGAGCAGTACTTC. Amino acid sequence: CASSPRSRTAGAYEQYF.

This clone was counted once. This chain uses TRBV6-2 or TRBV6-3 with TRBJ2-5; 7 bases align to TRBD2. This CDR3 comprises 15 residues. Germline V lookup: CDR1 MNHEY, CDR2 SVGEGT. Losses at the gene ends were 6 bases for V and 1 base for J; bases not matched to a gene: 8. For the CDR3, the DNA is TGTGCCAGCAGCTCGACTAGCCCGCCCCAAGAGACCCAGTACTTC. Translation gives CASSSTSPPQETQYF.

DNA for the CDR3: TGTGCCTGGAGAGGGGCGGGAGCTGGCGAGCAGTTCTTC. Protein product: CAWRGAGAGEQFF. This chain uses TRBV30 with TRBJ2-1; 7 bases align to TRBD2. V dropped 3 bases and J dropped 10; count of bases not matched to a gene: 9. The germline gives CDR1 GTSNPN, CDR2 SVGIG (reference sequence). The CDR3 loop spans 13 amino acids.

The V gene is TRBV9, the J gene TRBJ2-7, with a tentative D call TRBD2 (5 bases). CDR3 length: 12 amino acids. Trimming took 5 bases from V and 0 from J, leaving 6 bases between them. Germline V lookup: CDR1 SGDLS, CDR2 YYNGEE. CDR3 sequence (DNA): TGTGCCAGCAGGCGGGCCTCCTACGAGCAGTACTTC. This codes for CASRRASYEQYF.

V and J are TRBV7-3 and TRBJ2-2, with D maybe TRBD2 (5 bases). This CDR3 has 13 amino acids. CDR1 is SGHTA and CDR2 is FQGTGA in the germline V gene. Trimming took 0 bases from V and 6 from J, leaving 5 bases between them. The CDR3 loop is CASSLTGAGELFF. CDR3 coding DNA: TGTGCCAGCAGCTTAACGGGAGCCGGGGAGCTGTTTTTT.

DNA of the CDR3: TGTGCCAGCAGTCCGTCCAACAGCTACGAGCAGTACTTC. Protein product: CASSPSNSYEQYF. The chain links TRBV28 to TRBJ2-7; D is undetermined. CDR3 length: 13 residues. Trimming took 5 bases from V and 3 from J, leaving 11 bases between them. CDR1 and CDR2 from the germline V gene are MDHEN and SYDVKM.

The chain is built from TRBV2 and TRBJ2-1; 12 positions match TRBD2. Germline loops: CDR1 SNHLY, CDR2 FYNNEI. Trimming at V came to 8 bases and at J to 5 bases, leaving 4 bases not matched to a gene. The CDR3 length is 14 residues. The CDR3 DNA sequence: TGTGCCAGCGGGACTAGCGGGCTCGACAATGAGCAGTTCTTC. Its translation is CASGTSGLDNEQFF.